This T cell receptor beta chain was recovered during a study of blood T cell repertoires in COVID-19. About the study: PBMCs, B-cell-depleted T cells, or T cells were the source of the cDNA or gDNA that made up the material.

Seattle's enrolled individuals joined amid active infection and were then monitored longitudinally. V lost 4 bases and J lost 0, with 10 bases in between. The CDR3 spans 16 residues. Germline V gene data show CDR1 as MRHNA and CDR2 as SNTAGT. Authors' processing steps: Using reference gene primer amplification, nucleated cell counts were estimated. TCRdb's copy holds only in-frame clones and misses some; the assay was immunoSEQ multiplex PCR. V and J calls plus clone size are reproduced from that table; the DNA served to infer D and trimming. The table includes about 88,000 clones, roughly 89% detected once.

The sample was peripheral blood. The chain links TRBV6-4 to TRBJ2-6, with a weak D call TRBD1 (5 bases). The receptor was isolated from a woman aged 60-75 years with COVID-19, enrolled during active disease. The CDR3 loop is CASSAQGSSGANVLTF. CDR3 in DNA: TGTGCCAGCAGTGCGCAGGGTAGCTCTGGGGCCAACGTCCTGACTTTC.